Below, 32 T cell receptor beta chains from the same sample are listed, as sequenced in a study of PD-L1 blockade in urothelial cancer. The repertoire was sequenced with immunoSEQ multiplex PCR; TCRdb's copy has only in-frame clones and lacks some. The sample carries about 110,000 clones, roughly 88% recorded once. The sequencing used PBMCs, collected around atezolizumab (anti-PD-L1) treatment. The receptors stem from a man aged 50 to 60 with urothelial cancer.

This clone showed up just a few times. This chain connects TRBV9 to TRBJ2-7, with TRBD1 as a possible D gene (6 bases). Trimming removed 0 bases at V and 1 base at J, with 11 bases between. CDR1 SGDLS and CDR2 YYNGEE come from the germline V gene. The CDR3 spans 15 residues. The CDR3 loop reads CASSVGRGFSYEQYF. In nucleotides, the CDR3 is TGTGCCAGCAGCGTAGGCAGGGGCTTTTCCTACGAGCAGTACTTC.

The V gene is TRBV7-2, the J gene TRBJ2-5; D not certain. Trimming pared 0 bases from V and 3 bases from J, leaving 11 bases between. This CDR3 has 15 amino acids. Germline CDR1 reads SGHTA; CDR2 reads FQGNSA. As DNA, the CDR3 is TGTGCCAGCAGCTTAGCCGGGTCAGAAAAAGAGACCCAGTACTTC. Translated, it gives CASSLAGSEKETQYF.

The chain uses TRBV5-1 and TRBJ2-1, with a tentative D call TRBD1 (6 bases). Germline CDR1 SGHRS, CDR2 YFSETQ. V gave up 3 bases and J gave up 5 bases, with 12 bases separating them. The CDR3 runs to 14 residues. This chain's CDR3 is CASSYQTGNNEQFF. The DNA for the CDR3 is TGCGCCAGCAGCTACCAGACAGGCAACAATGAGCAGTTCTTC.

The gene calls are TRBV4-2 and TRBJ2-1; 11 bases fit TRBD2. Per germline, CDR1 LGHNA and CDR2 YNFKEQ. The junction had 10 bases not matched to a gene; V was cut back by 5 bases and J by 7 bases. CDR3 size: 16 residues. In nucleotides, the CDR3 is TGTGCCAGCAGCTCACAAACTAGCGGGAGTGCGAATGAGCAGTTCTTC. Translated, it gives CASSSQTSGSANEQFF.

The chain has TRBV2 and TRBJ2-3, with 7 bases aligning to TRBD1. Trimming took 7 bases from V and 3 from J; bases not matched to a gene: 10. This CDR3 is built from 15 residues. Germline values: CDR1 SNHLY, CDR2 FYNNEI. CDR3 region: CASTTTGTATDTQYF. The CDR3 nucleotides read TGTGCCAGCACTACGACCGGGACAGCGACAGATACGCAGTATTTT.

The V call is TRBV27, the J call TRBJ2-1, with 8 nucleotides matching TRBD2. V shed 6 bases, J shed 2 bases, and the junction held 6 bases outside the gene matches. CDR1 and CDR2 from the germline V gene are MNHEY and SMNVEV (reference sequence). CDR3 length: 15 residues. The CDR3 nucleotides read TGTGCCAGCAGACGGGGGGGGGTAACCTACAATGAGCAGTTCTTC. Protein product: CASRRGGVTYNEQFF.

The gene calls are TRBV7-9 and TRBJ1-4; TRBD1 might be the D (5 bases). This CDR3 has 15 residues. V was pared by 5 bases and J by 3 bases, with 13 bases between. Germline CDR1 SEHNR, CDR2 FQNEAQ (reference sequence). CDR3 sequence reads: CASSPQGVANEKLFF. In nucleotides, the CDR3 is TGTGCCAGCAGCCCCCAGGGTGTAGCTAATGAAAAACTGTTTTTT.

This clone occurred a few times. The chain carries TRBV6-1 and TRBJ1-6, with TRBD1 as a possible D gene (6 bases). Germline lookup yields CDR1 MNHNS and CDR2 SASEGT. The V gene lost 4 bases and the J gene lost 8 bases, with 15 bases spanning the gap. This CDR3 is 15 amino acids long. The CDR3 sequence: CASSVITGSHSPLHF. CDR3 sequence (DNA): TGTGCCAGCAGTGTTATTACAGGGAGTCATTCACCCCTCCACTTT.

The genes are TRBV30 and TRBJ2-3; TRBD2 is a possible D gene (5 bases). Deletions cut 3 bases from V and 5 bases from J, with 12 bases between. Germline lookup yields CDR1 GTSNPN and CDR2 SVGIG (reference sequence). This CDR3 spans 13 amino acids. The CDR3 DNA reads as TGTGCCTGGAGGGGCCAACTAGGAGATACGCAGTATTTT. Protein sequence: CAWRGQLGDTQYF.

In DNA form, the CDR3 reads TGTGCCAGCAGTCCAGAGGGGCTAGCGGGAGATACGCAGTATTTT. This translates into CASSPEGLAGDTQYF. V usage is TRBV13 and J usage is TRBJ2-3; 8 bases match TRBD2. V shed 6 bases and J 5 bases; nucleotides not matched to a gene: 10. The CDR3 consists of 15 residues. CDR1 and CDR2 (germline): PRHDT, FYEKMQ (reference sequence).

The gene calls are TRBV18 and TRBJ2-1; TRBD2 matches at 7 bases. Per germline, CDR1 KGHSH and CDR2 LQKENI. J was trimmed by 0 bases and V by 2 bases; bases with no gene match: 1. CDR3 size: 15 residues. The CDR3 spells CASSPSGDSYNEQFF. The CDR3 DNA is TGTGCCAGCTCACCAAGCGGGGACTCCTACAATGAGCAGTTCTTC.

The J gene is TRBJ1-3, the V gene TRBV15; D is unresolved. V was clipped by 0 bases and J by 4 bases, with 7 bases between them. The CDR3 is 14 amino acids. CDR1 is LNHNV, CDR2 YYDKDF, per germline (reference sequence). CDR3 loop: CATSRDRVGNTIYF. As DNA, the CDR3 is TGTGCCACCAGCAGAGATCGCGTAGGAAACACCATATATTTT.

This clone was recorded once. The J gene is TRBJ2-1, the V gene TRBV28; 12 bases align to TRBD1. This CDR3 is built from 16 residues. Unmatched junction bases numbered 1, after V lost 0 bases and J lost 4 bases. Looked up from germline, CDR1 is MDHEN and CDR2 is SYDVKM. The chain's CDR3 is CASSLWGQGAYNEQFF. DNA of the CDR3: TGTGCCAGCAGTTTATGGGGACAGGGGGCGTACAATGAGCAGTTCTTC. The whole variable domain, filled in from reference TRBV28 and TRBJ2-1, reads DVKVTQSSRYLVKRTGEKVFLECVQDMDHENMFWYRQDPGLGLRLIYFSYDVKMKEKGDIPEGYSVSREKKERFSLILESASTNQTSMYLCASSLWGQGAYNEQFFGPGTRLTVL.

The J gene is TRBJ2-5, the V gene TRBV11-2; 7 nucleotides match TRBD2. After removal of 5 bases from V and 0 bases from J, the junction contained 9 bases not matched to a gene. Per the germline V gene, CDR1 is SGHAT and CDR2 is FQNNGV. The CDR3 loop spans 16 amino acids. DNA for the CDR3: TGTGCCAGCAGCACCTTGGGGCGGGAGAACCAAGAGACCCAGTACTTC. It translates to CASSTLGRENQETQYF.

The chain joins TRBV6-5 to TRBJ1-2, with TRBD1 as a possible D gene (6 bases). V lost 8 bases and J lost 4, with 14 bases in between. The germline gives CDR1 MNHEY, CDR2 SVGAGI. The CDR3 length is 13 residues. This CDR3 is CASLKQGSYGYTF. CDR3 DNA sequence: TGTGCCAGCCTGAAACAGGGATCCTATGGCTACACCTTC.

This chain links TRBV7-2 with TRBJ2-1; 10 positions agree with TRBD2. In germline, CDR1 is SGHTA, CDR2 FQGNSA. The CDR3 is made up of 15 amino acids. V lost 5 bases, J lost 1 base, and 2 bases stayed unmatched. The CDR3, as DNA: TGTGCCAGCAGCCCGACTAGCGGGTCCTACAATGAGCAGTTCTTC. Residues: CASSPTSGSYNEQFF.

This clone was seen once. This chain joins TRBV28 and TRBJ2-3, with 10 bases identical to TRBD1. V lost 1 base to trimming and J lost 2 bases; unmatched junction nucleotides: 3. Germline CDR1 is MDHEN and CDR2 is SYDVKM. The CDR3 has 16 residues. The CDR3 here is CASSLFGTGDTDTQYF. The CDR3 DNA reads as TGTGCCAGCAGTTTATTCGGGACAGGGGACACAGATACGCAGTATTTT.

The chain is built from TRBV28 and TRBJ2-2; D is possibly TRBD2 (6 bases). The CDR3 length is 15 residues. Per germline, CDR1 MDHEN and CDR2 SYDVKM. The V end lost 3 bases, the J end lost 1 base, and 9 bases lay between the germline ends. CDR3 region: CASSLGGGNTGELFF. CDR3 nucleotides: TGTGCCAGCAGTTTGGGGGGAGGGAACACCGGGGAGCTGTTTTTT.

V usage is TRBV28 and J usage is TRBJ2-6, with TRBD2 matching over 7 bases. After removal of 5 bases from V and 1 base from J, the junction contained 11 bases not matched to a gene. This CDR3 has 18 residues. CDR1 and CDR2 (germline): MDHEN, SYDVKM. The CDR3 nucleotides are TGTGCCAGCAGTGGATTGGGGCGGGGGATTTCTGGGGCCAACGTCCTGACTTTC. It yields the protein CASSGLGRGISGANVLTF.

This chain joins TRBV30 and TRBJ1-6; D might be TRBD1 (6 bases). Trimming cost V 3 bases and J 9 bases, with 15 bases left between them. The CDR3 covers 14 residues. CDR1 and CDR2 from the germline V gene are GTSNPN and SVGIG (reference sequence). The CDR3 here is CAWRSQGIGSPLHF. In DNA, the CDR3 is TGTGCCTGGAGATCACAGGGAATTGGTTCACCCCTCCACTTT.

The CDR3, as DNA: TGTGCCAGCAGTTTAGGGGGGACAGGGTTGAAACACGAGCAGTACTTC. This gives the protein CASSLGGTGLKHEQYF. The gene calls are TRBV28 and TRBJ2-7; the match to TRBD1 covers 9 bases. The CDR3 loop spans 16 amino acids. J gave up 5 bases and V 2 bases, and 10 bases lay outside the gene matches. Germline CDR1 and CDR2: MDHEN and SYDVKM.

The CDR3 protein is CASSAMGQGAYGYTF. CDR3 DNA: TGTGCCAGCAGCGCCATGGGACAGGGGGCCTATGGCTACACCTTC. The V and J genes are TRBV2 and TRBJ1-2; TRBD1 matches 12 bases. From germline, CDR1 is SNHLY and CDR2 FYNNEI. CDR3 size: 15 residues. Losses at the gene ends were 6 bases for V and 4 bases for J; bases not matched to a gene: 6.

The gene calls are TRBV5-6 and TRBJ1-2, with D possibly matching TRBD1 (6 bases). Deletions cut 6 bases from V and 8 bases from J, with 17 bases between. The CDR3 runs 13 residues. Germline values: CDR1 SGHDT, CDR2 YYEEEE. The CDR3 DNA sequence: TGTGCCAGCACCCACAGGGTTGGCCTGGGCTACACCTTC. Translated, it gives CASTHRVGLGYTF.

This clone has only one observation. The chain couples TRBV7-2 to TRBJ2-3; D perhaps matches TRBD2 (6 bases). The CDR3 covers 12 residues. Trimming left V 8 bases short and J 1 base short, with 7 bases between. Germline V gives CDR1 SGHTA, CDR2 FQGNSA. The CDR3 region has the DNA TGTGCCAGCTTAGCGGGCACAGATACGCAGTATTTT. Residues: CASLAGTDTQYF. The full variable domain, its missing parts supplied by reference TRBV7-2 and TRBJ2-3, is GAGVSQSPSNKVTEKGKDVELRCDPISGHTALYWYRQSLGQGLEFLIYFQGNSAPDKSGLPSDRFSAERTGGSVSTLTIQRTQQEDSAVYLCASLAGTDTQYFGPGTRLTVL.

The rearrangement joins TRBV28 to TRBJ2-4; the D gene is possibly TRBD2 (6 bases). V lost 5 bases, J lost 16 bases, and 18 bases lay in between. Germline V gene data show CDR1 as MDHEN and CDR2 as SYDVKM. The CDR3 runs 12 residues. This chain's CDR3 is CASSRGPPGLYF. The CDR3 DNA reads TGTGCCAGCAGTCGCGGTCCTCCGGGACTTTACTTC.

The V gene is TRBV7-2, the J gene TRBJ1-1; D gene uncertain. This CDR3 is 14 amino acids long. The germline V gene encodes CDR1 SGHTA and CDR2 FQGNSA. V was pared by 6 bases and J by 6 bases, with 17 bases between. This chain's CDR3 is CASSFPTGGPEAFF. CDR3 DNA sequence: TGTGCCAGCAGTTTTCCGACGGGTGGCCCTGAAGCTTTCTTT.

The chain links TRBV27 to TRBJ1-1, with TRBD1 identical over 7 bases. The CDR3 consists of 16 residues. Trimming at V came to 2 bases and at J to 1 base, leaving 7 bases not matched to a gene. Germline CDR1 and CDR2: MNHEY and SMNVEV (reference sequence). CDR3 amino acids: CASSLGLGTENTEAFF. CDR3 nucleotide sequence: TGTGCCAGCAGTTTAGGCTTGGGGACAGAGAACACTGAAGCTTTCTTT.

This CDR3 reads CASSWNGQGANEKLFF. CDR3 DNA: TGTGCCAGCAGTTGGAATGGACAGGGGGCTAATGAAAAACTGTTTTTT. The genes are TRBV2 and TRBJ1-4, with 10 bases aligning to TRBD1. Unmatched junction bases numbered 6, after V lost 5 bases and J lost 3 bases. Germline CDR1 is SNHLY and CDR2 is FYNNEI. The length of the CDR3 is 16 residues. The complete variable domain, with remaining parts taken from reference TRBV2 and TRBJ1-4, reads EPEVTQTPSHQVTQMGQEVILRCVPISNHLYFYWYRQILGQKVEFLVSFYNNEISEKSEIFDDQFSVERPDGSNFTLKIRSTKLEDSAMYFCASSWNGQGANEKLFFGSGTQLSVL.

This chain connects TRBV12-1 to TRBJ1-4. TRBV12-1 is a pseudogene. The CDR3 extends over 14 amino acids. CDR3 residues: CASSYGRANEKLFF. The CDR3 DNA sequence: TGTGCCAGCAGCTACGGGAGGGCGAACGAAAAACTGTTTTTT.

This chain's CDR3 is CASSLRRGSPQHF. The CDR3 nucleotides are TGTGCCAGCAGTCTCAGGAGGGGTTCGCCCCAGCATTTT. This chain joins TRBV27 and TRBJ1-5, with D possibly TRBD1 on 5 matching bases. Trimming removed 5 bases at V and 9 bases at J, with 14 bases between. Germline-derived CDR1 and CDR2 are MNHEY and SMNVEV (reference sequence). This CDR3 spans 13 amino acids.

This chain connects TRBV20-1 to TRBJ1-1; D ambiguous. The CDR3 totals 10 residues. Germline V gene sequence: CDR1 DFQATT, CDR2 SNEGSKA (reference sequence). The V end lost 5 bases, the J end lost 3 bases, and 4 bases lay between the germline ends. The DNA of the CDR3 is TGCAGTGCTGTAGACACTGAAGCTTTCTTT. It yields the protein CSAVDTEAFF.

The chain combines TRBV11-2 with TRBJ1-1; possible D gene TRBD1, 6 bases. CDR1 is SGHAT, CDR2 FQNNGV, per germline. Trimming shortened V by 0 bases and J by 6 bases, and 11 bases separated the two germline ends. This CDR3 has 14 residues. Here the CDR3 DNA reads TGTGCCAGCAGCTTAGATCTGGACAGATCTGAAGCTTTCTTT. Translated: CASSLDLDRSEAFF. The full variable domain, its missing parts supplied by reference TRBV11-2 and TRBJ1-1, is EAGVAQSPRYKIIEKRQSVAFWCNPISGHATLYWYQQILGQGPKLLIQFQNNGVVDDSQLPKDRFSAERLKGVDSTLKIQPAKLEDSAVYLCASSLDLDRSEAFFGQGTRLTVV.